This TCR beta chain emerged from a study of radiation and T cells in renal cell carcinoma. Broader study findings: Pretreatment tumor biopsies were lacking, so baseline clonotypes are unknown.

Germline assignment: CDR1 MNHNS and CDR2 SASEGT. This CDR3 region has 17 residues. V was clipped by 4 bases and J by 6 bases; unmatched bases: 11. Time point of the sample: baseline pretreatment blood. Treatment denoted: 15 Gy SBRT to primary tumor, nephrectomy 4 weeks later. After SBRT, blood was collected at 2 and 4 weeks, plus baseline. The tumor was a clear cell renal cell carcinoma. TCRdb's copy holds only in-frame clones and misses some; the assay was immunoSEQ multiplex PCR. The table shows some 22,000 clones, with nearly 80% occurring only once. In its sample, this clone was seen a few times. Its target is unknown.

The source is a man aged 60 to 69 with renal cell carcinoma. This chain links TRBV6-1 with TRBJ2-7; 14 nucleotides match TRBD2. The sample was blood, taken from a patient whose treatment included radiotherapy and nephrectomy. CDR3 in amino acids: CASSAGTSGSRNSEQYF. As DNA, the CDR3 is TGTGCCAGCAGTGCCGGGACTAGCGGGAGTCGTAATTCCGAGCAGTACTTC.